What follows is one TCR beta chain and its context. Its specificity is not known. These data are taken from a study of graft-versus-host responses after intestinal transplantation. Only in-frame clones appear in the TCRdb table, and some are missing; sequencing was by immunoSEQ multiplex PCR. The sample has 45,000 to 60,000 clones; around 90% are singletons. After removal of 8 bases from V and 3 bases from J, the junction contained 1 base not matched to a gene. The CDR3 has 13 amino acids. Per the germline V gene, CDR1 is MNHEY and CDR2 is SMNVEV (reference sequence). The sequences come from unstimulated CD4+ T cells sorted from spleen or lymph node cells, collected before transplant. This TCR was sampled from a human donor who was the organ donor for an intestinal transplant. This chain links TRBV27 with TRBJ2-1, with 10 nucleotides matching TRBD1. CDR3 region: CASWTGGYNEQFF. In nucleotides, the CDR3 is TGTGCCAGCTGGACAGGGGGCTACAATGAGCAGTTCTTC.